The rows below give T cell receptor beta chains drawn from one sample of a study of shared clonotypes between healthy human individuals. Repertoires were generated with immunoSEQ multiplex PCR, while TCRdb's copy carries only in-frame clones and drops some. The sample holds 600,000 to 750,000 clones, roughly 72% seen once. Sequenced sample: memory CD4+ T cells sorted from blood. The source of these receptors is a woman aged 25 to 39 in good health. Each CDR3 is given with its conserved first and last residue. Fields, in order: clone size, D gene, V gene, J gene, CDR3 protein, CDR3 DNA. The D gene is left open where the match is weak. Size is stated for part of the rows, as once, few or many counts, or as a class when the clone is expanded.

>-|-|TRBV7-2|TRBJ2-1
CASSHPNPGLEQFF
TGTGCCAGCAGCCACCCTAACCCGGGACTTGAGCAGTTCTTC
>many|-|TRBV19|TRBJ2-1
CASSMDASARGEQFF
TGTGCCAGTAGTATGGACGCTAGCGCCCGTGGGGAGCAGTTCTTC
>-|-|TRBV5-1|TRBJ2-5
CASSREETQYF
TGCGCCAGCAGCCGAGAAGAGACCCAGTACTTC
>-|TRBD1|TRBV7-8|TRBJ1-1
CASRLLPGTGGAGNTEAFF
TGTGCCAGCAGACTTCTCCCCGGGACAGGGGGCGCTGGGAACACTGAAGCTTTCTTT
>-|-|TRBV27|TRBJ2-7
CASRKDGSYEQYF
TGTGCCAGCAGAAAGGACGGATCCTACGAGCAGTACTTC
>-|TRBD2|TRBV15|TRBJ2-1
CATSRPPGLAGDTYNEQFF
TGTGCCACCAGCAGGCCCCCGGGACTAGCGGGAGACACCTACAATGAGCAGTTCTTC
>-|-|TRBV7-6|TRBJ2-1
CASSLDLAQGTYNEQFF
TGTGCCAGCAGCTTAGACCTCGCCCAGGGTACCTACAATGAGCAGTTCTTC
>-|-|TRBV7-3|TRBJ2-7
CASSLNLRGDAEQYF
TGTGCCAGCAGCTTAAACTTAAGGGGTGACGCCGAGCAGTACTTC
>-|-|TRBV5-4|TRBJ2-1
CASSLDQEPSQFF
TGTGCCAGCAGCTTGGATCAGGAACCTTCGCAGTTCTTC
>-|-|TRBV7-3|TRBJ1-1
CASSLDAGDTEAFF
TGTGCCAGCAGCTTAGACGCCGGTGATACTGAAGCTTTCTTT
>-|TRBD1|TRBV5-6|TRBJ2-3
CASSQSPGQGRGDTQYF
TGTGCCAGCAGCCAGAGCCCTGGACAGGGACGAGGAGATACGCAGTATTTT
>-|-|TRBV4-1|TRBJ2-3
CASSQGWQDTQYF
TGCGCCAGCAGCCAAGGGTGGCAAGATACGCAGTATTTT
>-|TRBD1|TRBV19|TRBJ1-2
CASSMGTAGYTF
TGTGCCAGTAGTATGGGGACAGCTGGCTACACCTTC
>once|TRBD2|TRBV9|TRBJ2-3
CASSSRLAGADTQYF
TGTGCCAGCAGCAGCCGACTAGCGGGAGCAGATACGCAGTATTTT
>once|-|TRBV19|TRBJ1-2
CASSIVWSSNYGYTF
TGTGCCAGTAGTATAGTCTGGAGTTCAAACTATGGCTACACCTTC
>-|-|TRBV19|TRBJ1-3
CASSITQRSGNTIYF
TGTGCCAGTAGTATTACACAGCGCTCTGGAAACACCATATATTTT
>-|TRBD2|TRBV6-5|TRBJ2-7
CASSYRVWGGEKYF
TGTGCCAGCAGTTACCGTGTCTGGGGGGGGGAAAAGTACTTC
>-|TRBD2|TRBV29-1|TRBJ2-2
CSVGGSGRFTGELFF
TGCAGCGTTGGGGGTAGCGGGAGATTTACCGGGGAGCTGTTTTTT
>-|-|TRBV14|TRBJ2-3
CASSQDIGPRRGGADTQYF
TGTGCCAGCAGCCAAGATATCGGGCCTCGTCGGGGAGGAGCAGATACGCAGTATTTT
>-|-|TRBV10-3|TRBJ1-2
CAASEADYGYTF
TGTGCAGCGTCCGAAGCCGACTATGGCTACACCTTC
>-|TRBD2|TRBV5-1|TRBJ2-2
CASETGGGTGELFF
TGCGCCAGCGAAACGGGAGGTGGCACCGGGGAGCTGTTTTTT
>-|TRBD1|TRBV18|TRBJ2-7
CASSSGTVFYEQYF
TGTGCCAGCTCCTCCGGGACAGTGTTCTACGAGCAGTACTTC
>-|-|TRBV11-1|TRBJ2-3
CASSLRQPNTDTQYF
TGTGCCAGCAGCTTGCGCCAACCAAACACAGATACGCAGTATTTT
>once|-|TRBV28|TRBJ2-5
CASSPLVPETQYF
TGTGCCAGCAGTCCACTAGTTCCAGAGACCCAGTACTTC
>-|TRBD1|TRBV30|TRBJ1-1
CAWRPGQGATTEAFF
TGTGCCTGGAGGCCCGGACAGGGGGCGACGACTGAAGCTTTCTTT
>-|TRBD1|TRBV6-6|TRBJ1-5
CASSARQGRQPQHF
TGTGCCAGCAGTGCCCGACAGGGACGACAGCCCCAGCATTTT
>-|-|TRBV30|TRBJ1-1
CAWTSPSANTEAFF
TGTGCCTGGACCTCCCCCAGTGCGAACACTGAAGCTTTCTTT
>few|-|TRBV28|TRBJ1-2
CASSLTYYGYTF
TGTGCCAGCAGTCTGACATACTATGGCTACACCTTC
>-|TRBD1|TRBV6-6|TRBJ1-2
CASSFGTGANYGYTF
TGTGCCAGCAGTTTTGGGACAGGGGCTAACTATGGCTACACCTTC
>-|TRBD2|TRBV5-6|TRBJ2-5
CASSRSLAGVVETQYF
TGTGCCAGCAGCAGGTCACTAGCGGGAGTTGTTGAGACCCAGTACTTC
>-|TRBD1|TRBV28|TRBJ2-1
CATYRGINEQFF
TGTGCCACCTACAGGGGGATCAATGAGCAGTTCTTC
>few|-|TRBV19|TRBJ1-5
CASSRDLSNQPQHF
TGTGCCAGTAGCCGGGACCTCAGCAATCAGCCCCAGCATTTT
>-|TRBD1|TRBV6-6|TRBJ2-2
CASSFQDRGGGELFF
TGTGCCAGCAGTTTCCAGGACAGGGGAGGCGGGGAGCTGTTTTTT
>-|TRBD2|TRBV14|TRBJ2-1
CASSQVTSGNEQFF
TGTGCCAGCAGCCAAGTAACTAGCGGGAATGAGCAGTTCTTC
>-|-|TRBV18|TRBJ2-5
CASSPRQEETQYF
TGTGCCAGCTCACCCCGACAGGAGGAGACCCAGTACTTC
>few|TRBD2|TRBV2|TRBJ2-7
CASRSSGLGGYEQYF
TGTGCCAGCAGATCTTCGGGACTAGGGGGATACGAGCAGTACTTC
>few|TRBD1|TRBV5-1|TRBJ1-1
CASSLGQGATMNTEAFF
TGCGCCAGCAGCTTGGGCCAGGGGGCCACCATGAACACTGAAGCTTTCTTT
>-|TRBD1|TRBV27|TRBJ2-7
CASSRQTGGSYEQYF
TGTGCCAGCAGTCGGCAAACAGGGGGCTCCTACGAGCAGTACTTC
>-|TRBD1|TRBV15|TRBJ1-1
CATSRDFSRTGTEAFF
TGTGCCACCAGCAGAGATTTTTCGCGGACAGGCACTGAAGCTTTCTTT
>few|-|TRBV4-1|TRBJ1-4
CASSHPGQKLFF
TGCGCCAGCAGCCACCCCGGACAAAAACTGTTTTTT
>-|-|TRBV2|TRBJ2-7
CASSEQDSSGSQYF
TGTGCCAGCAGCGAACAAGACAGCTCCGGATCGCAGTACTTC
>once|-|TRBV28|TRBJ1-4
CASSSPGPLNEKLFF
TGTGCCAGCAGTTCACCGGGACCGCTAAATGAAAAACTGTTTTTT
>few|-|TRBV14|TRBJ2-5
CASSPQGQTQYF
TGTGCCAGCAGCCCCCAGGGACAGACCCAGTACTTC
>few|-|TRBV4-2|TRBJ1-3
CASSHGNRDDAGNTIYF
TGTGCCAGCAGCCATGGAAACAGGGATGATGCCGGAAACACCATATATTTT
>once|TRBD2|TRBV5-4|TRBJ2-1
CASSLVREGYNEQFF
TGTGCCAGCAGCTTGGTTCGGGAGGGATACAATGAGCAGTTCTTC